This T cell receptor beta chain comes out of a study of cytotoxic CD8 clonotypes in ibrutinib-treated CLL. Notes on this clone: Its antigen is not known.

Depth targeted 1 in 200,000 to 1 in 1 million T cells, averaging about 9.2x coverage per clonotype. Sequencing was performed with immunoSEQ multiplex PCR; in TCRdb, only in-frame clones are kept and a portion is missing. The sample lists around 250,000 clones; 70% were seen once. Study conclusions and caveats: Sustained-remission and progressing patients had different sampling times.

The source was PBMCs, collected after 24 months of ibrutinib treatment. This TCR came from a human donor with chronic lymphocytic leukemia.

CDR3 in DNA: TGTGCCAGCAGCCCAGGGCTAGATCGCGAGCAGTACTTC. Amino acid sequence: CASSPGLDREQYF. The chain uses TRBV11-2 and TRBJ2-7; D might be TRBD1 (5 bases). Germline V lookup: CDR1 SGHAT, CDR2 FQNNGV. Trimming removed 5 bases from V and 6 bases from J, with 14 bases in between. CDR3 length: 13 amino acids.